This T cell receptor beta chain was observed in a study of T-cell memory formation after mild COVID-19. Study-wide context: TCR clusters were mostly confined to one donor each. Broader study findings: The pre-infection memory compartment contained some responding clones, suggesting cross-reactive memory joined. CD4+ contracting clones were mainly CM and EM; CD8+ ones, EMRA.

This clonotype was seen a few times. Its specificity is unknown. Trimming removed 6 bases from V and 0 bases from J, with 15 bases in between. This CDR3 spans 16 amino acids. In germline, CDR1 is SEHNR, CDR2 FQNEAQ (reference sequence). Libraries for TCRalpha and TCRbeta carried sample barcodes and unique molecular identifiers via 5'RACE. A single record per CDR3 protein comes from TCRdb applying MiXCR to the 5' RACE reads. The table includes 250,000 to 300,000 distinct CDR3 sequences, around 15% detected once. The rearrangement joins TRBV7-9 to TRBJ2-1, with D perhaps matching TRBD2 (6 bases). This receptor was taken from a man aged 18-30 years who had mild COVID-19 (a few samples of this study predate the infection). Cell type and time point are not known. The sequenced sample consisted of PBMCs or a T cell subset sorted from them (not recorded which). The CDR3, as DNA: TGTGCCAGCAGTTCAAACCGGGAGTCCTCCTACAATGAGCAGTTCTTC. The encoded protein is CASSSNRESSYNEQFF.